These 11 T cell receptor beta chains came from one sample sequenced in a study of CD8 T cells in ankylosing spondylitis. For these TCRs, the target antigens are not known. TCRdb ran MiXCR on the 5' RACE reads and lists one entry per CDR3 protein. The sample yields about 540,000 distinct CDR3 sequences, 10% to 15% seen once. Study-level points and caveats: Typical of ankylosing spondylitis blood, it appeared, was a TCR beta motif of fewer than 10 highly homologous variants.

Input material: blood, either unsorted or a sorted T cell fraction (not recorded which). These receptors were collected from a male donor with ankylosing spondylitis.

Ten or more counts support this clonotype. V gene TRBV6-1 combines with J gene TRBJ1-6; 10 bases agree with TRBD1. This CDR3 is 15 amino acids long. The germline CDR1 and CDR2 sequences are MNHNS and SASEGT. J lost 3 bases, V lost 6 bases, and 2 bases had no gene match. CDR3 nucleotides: TGTGCCAGCAGGGGGACAGGGGTCTATAATTCACCCCTCCACTTT. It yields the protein CASRGTGVYNSPLHF.

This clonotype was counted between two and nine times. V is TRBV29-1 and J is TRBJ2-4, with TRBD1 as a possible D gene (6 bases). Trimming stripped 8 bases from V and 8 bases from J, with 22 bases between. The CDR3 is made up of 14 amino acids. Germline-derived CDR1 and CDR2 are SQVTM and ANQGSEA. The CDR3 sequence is CSTNGVGRGDIQYF. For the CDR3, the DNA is TGCAGCACCAATGGTGTGGGCAGGGGAGACATTCAGTACTTC.

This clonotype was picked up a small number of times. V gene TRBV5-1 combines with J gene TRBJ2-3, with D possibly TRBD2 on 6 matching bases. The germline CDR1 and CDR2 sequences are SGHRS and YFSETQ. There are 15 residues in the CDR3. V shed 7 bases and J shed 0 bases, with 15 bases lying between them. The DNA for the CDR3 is TGCGCCAGCCGACCCCCAGGGACTAGCACAGATACGCAGTATTTT. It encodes CASRPPGTSTDTQYF.

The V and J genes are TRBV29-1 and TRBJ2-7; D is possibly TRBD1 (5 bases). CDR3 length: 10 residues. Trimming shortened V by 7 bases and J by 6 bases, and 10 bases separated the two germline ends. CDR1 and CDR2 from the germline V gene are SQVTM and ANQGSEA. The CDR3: CSAGHPEQYF. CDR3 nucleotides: TGCAGCGCTGGACACCCCGAGCAGTACTTC.

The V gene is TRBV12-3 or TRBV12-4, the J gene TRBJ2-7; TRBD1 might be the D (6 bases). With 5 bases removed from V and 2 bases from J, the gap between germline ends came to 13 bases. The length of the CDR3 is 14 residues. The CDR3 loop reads CASSRDRLAYEQYF. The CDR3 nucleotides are TGTGCCAGCAGTCGTGACAGGTTAGCCTACGAGCAGTACTTC.

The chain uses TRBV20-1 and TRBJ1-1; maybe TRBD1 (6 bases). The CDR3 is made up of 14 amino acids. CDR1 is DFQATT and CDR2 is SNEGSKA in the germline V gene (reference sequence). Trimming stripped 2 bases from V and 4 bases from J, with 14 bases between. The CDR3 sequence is CSARRGGAFTEAFF. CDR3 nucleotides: TGCAGTGCTAGACGTGGGGGCGCGTTCACTGAAGCTTTCTTT.

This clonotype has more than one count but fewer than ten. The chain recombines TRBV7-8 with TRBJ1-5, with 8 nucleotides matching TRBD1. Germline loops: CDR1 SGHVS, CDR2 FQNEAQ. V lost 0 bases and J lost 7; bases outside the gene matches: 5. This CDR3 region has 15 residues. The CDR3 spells CASSLAGAGGQPQHF. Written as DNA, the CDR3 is TGTGCCAGCAGCTTAGCTGGGGCAGGGGGCCAGCCCCAGCATTTT.

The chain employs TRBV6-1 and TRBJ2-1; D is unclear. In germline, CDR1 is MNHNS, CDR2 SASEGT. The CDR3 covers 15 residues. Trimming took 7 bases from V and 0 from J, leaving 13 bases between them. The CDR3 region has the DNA TGTGCCAGCAATCGTATGGAAAGCTCCTACAATGAGCAGTTCTTC. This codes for CASNRMESSYNEQFF.

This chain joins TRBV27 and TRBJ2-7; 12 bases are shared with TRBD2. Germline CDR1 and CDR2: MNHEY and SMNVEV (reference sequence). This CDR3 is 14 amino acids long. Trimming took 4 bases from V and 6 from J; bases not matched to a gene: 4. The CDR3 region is CASSSTSGRGEQYF. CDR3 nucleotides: TGTGCCAGCAGTTCGACTAGCGGGAGAGGCGAGCAGTACTTC.

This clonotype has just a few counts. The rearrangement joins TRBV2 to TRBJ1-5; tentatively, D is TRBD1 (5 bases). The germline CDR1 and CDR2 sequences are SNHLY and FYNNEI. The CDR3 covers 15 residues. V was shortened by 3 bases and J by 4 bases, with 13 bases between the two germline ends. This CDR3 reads CASSDHTGGNQPQHF. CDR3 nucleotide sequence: TGTGCCAGCAGTGATCATACGGGGGGTAATCAGCCCCAGCATTTT.

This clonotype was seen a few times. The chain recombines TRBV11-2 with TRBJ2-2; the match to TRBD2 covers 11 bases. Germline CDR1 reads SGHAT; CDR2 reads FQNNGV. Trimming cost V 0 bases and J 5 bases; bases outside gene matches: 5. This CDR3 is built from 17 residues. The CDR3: CASSLELAGVRTGELFF. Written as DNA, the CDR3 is TGTGCCAGCAGCTTAGAACTAGCGGGAGTGAGGACCGGGGAGCTGTTTTTT.